This TCR beta chain came from a study of T cell changes during pregnancy in multiple sclerosis. The protocol was immunoSEQ multiplex PCR, while the TCRdb copy is restricted to in-frame clones and leaves out a portion. Seen here are tens of thousands of clones, roughly 92% observed once, and the top ten hold under 3.5%. Germline V gene lookup returns CDR1 LGHNT and CDR2 FRNRAP. After removal of 6 bases from V and 4 bases from J, the junction contained 4 bases not matched to a gene. This CDR3 spans 13 amino acids. The sample was CD8+ T cells from peripheral blood mononuclear cells, taken in the third trimester of pregnancy. V is TRBV12-5 and J is TRBJ1-1, with 8 bases matching TRBD1. This clonotype was sampled from a female donor in good health, enrolled as a control in a pregnancy study. In DNA form, the CDR3 reads TGTGCTAGTGGGAAAACAGGGGGCACTGAAGCTTTCTTT. It codes for CASGKTGGTEAFF.